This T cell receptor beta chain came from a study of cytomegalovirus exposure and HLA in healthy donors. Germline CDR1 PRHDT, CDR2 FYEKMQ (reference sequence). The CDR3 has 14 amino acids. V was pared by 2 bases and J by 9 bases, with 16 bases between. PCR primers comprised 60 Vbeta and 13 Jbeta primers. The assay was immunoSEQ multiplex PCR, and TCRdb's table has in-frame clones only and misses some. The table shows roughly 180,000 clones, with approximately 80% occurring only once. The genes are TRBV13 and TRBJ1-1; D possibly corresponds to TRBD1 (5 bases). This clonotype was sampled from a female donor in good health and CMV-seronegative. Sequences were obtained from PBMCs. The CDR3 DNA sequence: TGTGCCAGCAGCTTAAATACAGGATCACCCCAAGCTTTCTTT. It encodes CASSLNTGSPQAFF.